This T cell receptor (beta chain) was obtained from a study of T cells in women clearing cervical HPV infection (dated by TCRdb to about 2018). With respect to the entire study: The cases were some 27 women with histologically confirmed HPV16-related CIN3 or worse, and 2 of these cases were invasive cancers. Cases had a median age of approximately 35 years and controls had a median age of around 40, with no significant differences in baseline characteristics. Nested within Costa Rica's Guanacaste HPV Natural History Study, an exploratory proof-of-principle case-control study compared TCR repertoires across cervical HPV16 outcomes. Among cases, blood sampling occurred a median of about 150 days after lesion detection, with an interquartile range of roughly 90 to 200 days. In the parent cohort, some 10,000 women aged 18 or older were enrolled in Guanacaste, Costa Rica, during about 1993 to 1994 and were followed for seven years. Blood from cases was collected at the visit at which the lesion was first identified, whereas blood from controls was collected once infection was no longer detected. The controls were 25 or so women whose single incident HPV16 infection cleared within 12 months with no development of precancer or cancer. Because only a few women had HLA typing data, the possibility that HLA type acted as a confounder could not be ruled out. Quality controls consisted of five blinded duplicates per group, for a total of about 60 samples made up of some 50 participants and around ten replicates. Cases and controls were matched on year of sample collection and on age within five years. Beyond this particular receptor, the publication reports: TCR repertoire richness was significantly higher in CIN3+ cases than in controls across sequencing depths, while evenness did not differ. Because the number of T cells per sample was unknown, the richness differences could reflect varying T-cell content rather than repertoire biology. By combining richness with V gene abundances, random forest classifiers separated cases from controls with an estimated AUC of 0.83. Because of the cross-sectional design, the study could not determine whether the associations came before infection or resulted from infection, and neither effector/memory subsets nor HPV-specific T cells were isolated.

The immunoSEQ assay used multiplex PCR to amplify TCR beta CDR3 regions from an average of approximately 1,300 ng of genomic DNA per sample. Primer bias was corrected in the assay by using a complete synthetic TCR repertoire to establish an amplification baseline. Amplicons were sequenced on the Illumina platform. The paper's processing steps were these. Sequences were error-corrected by clustering with frequency ratios and a modified nearest-neighbor algorithm and were then analyzed in the immunoSEQ Analyzer with IMGT gene definitions. At each rarefaction depth, TCR richness and evenness were averaged over 20 rarefaction repeats, and samples with fewer sequences than the depth were excluded. Relative abundances of V, D and J genes were compared between groups using Wilcoxon rank sum tests, with FDR correction applied. In the blinded duplicates, the intraclass correlation was over 95% for TCR richness and averaged about 79% across 65 to 75 gene segments. In its TCRdb copy, this immuneACCESS table keeps in-frame sequences only and misses some clones. Where compared with another copy, unresolved V genes explain less than half of these, and the others have no known cause. V, J and clone size are those of that table, while D and trimming were read from the DNA. The sample table records about 26,000 clones. Of the sample, around 3.5% falls within the top ten clones.

Every participant had a single incident cervical HPV16 infection, and prevalent HPV16 infections were excluded. Cervical HPV DNA was detected by MY09/MY11 PCR and genotyped by dot-blot hybridization. About 14 mL of heparinized blood were centrifuged, and the buffy coat was aliquoted, frozen at -30°C, then stored at -80°C. QIAGEN kits were used to extract genomic DNA from the buffy coat specimens. With regard to this clone: Its cognate antigen has yet to be identified.

Sequencing was done on a sample of blood buffy coat. The receptor was derived from a woman between 18 and 70 years old with a cervical HPV16 infection that either progressed to CIN3+ or cleared (not recorded which).

The CDR3 protein: CASSELGDRRNEKLFF. CDR3 DNA (partial): TGTGCCAGCAGTGAATTAGGCGACAGACGTAATGAAAAA. In this chain, TRBV6-1 is recombined with TRBJ1-4; the best D guess is TRBD1, with 5 bases matching. The CDR3 goes on 3 residues after the read ends, and that part is filled in from the germline J gene. The germline V gene encodes CDR1 MNHNS and CDR2 SASEGT. From the cysteine through the phenylalanine, the CDR3 covers 16 amino acids. Of the CDR3's DNA, 39 bases were read; they are in frame from base 1. V is shortened by 2 bases, J by 4 bases, and the region joining them spans 14 bases.